These T cell receptor beta chains were read from a single sample in a study of cytomegalovirus exposure and HLA in healthy donors. TCRdb keeps only in-frame clones here, not all; method: immunoSEQ multiplex PCR. The repertoire has over 110,000 clones, 70% to 85% of them found once; the top ten carry around 8.8%. Sequences were obtained from PBMCs. The receptor source for this set is a woman in her fifties or sixties in good health and CMV-seropositive. CDR3s include the opening cysteine and the closing phenylalanine or tryptophan. Each record gives: J gene, V gene, CDR3 protein.

>TRBJ1-1|TRBV10-3
CAISSGGTEAFF
>TRBJ2-3|TRBV9
CASSVGRAASTDTQYF
>TRBJ1-1|TRBV6-6
CASSYSITRPEAFF
>TRBJ1-1|TRBV6-5
CASSRPGQSNTEAFF
>TRBJ1-1|TRBV4-3
CASSQPDRDTEAFF
>TRBJ2-5|TRBV7-2
CASSFGQGQETQYF
>TRBJ2-1|TRBV7-2
CASRRPGTGYNEQFF
>TRBJ2-1|TRBV7-9
CASSPLRGQGGSYNEQFF
>TRBJ2-5|TRBV10-3
CAISDRGGQRETQYF
>TRBJ1-2|TRBV27
CASSLRRPPGVYGYTF
>TRBJ2-7|TRBV21-1
CASSTPEVAGYSYEQYF
>-|TRBV25-1
CASALGGGNTIYF